The rows below give T cell receptor beta chains drawn from one sample of a study of blood T cell repertoires in COVID-19. Sequencing was performed with immunoSEQ multiplex PCR; in TCRdb, only in-frame clones are kept and a portion is missing. Of 250,000 to 350,000 clones in the sample, about nine tenths were seen once. Specimen: PBMCs or T cells enriched from blood (not recorded which). The receptors derive from a woman under 30 who had recovered from COVID-19. Each CDR3 is given with its conserved first and last residue.

CASSLVTYEQYF	TRBV7-8	TRBJ2-7
CASSLAAGLAGVNEQFF	TRBV7-6	TRBJ2-1
CASSITLGQSYGYTF	TRBV2	TRBJ1-2
CSVEPGQGHEQYF	TRBV29-1	TRBJ2-7
CASKGANYGYTF	TRBV28	TRBJ1-2
CASSLALAGASDTQYF	TRBV7-9	TRBJ2-3
CASSYVAPQRGNEQFF	TRBV6-2/TRBV6-3	TRBJ2-1
CASSLEDRETEAFF	TRBV5-1	TRBJ1-1
CASSDYNTEAFF	TRBV5-5	TRBJ1-1
CASSSGTTYNEQFF	TRBV11-1	TRBJ2-1
CASSRRVLGNQPQHF	TRBV28	TRBJ1-5
CASSPPSSYEQYF	TRBV18	TRBJ2-7
CASSQTTVQTEAFF	TRBV4-1	TRBJ1-1